This entry describes one T cell receptor (beta chain). Antigen specificity is unknown. The sample is drawn from a study of cytomegalovirus exposure and HLA in healthy donors. Study context: Previous work identified roughly 110 million unique TCR beta sequences from around 180 million T cells. The study's findings and limits: Sequencing had likely introduced a cluster of highly shared sequence variants as an artifact. Association with HLA alleles at 0.05 false discovery rate was found for roughly 17,000 TCR beta sequences in a later analysis.

The CDR3 spans 14 residues. Germline values: CDR1 MGHDK, CDR2 SYGVNS. Between the trimmed V and J ends, which lost 4 bases and 4 bases, there was a span of 12 bases. Primers included in the PCR were 60 Vbeta and 13 Jbeta primers. Only in-frame clones appear in the TCRdb table, and some are missing; sequencing was by immunoSEQ multiplex PCR. The sample records 95,000 to 150,000 clones, about four fifths being singletons. V gene TRBV25-1 combines with J gene TRBJ2-3, with D possibly matching TRBD1 (5 bases). The sequenced sample consisted of PBMCs. The sequence was collected from a female donor in good health and CMV-seropositive. The CDR3 DNA is TGTGCCAGCAGTGGGGTCTGGGGCGCAGATACGCAGTATTTT. It is translated as CASSGVWGADTQYF.